Included here is one TCR beta chain sequence, with context. Taking its sample share into account, this clonotype is medium-sized (0.01 to 0.1%). Its antigen target is currently unknown. The sample holds no much larger clone one base away, and base qualities are not on file. This specimen comes from a study of vaccination and CD4 T cells after COVID-19 (dated by TCRdb to 2021 to 2024). General notes on the study: Convalescent patients had a positive SARS-CoV-2 result on nasal swab PCR, and of these patients, under ten had mild disease and one had severe disease. The convalescent cohort included six males and four females, with two Hispanic individuals, seven Caucasians, two Asians and one multiracial person. Two doses of either the Pfizer-BioNTech BNT162b2 vaccine (n=8) or the Moderna mRNA-1273 vaccine (n=2) were administered to participants. Post-COVID blood samples from convalescent patients were collected a median of approximately 100 days after diagnosis, with a range of 35 to 161 days. Post-vaccine blood samples were taken a median of approximately 70 days after the second vaccine dose, with a range of roughly 13 to 250 days. The cultures were stimulated with overlapping spike peptide pools from SARS-CoV-2 and from the common cold coronaviruses HCoV-NL63, HCoV-OC43 and HCoV-229E. Control cultures received a CEFX viral epitope pool as the positive control, an HIV-1 Nef peptide pool as the negative control, or no peptide. In over 8 COVID-19 convalescent patients and a handful of infection-naive healthy vaccine recipients, researchers compared the spike-specific CD4+ TCR repertoire from before mRNA vaccination with the repertoire from after.

The library was obtained by PCR. DNA from cultured CD4+ T cells underwent TCR sequencing with the Oncomine TCR Beta short-read assay at the Johns Hopkins FTIC core. Genomic DNA was extracted from the cultured CD4+ T cells with the QIAamp micro DNA kit. Oncomine TCR Beta libraries from cultured CD4+ T cells were pooled with unique dual indexes and sequenced on an Illumina iSeq 100. The study's own analysis went as follows. Non-productive sequences were filtered out, and CDR3s that did not start with C, did not end with F or W, or were shorter than 7 amino acids were discarded. Antigen-specific clonotypes were identified using the MANAFEST web application through comparison of peptide-stimulated wells with reference and other culture wells. An FDR below 0.05, an odds ratio above 5, and a productive frequency above 0.1% in at least two of three replicate wells were required for clones to be considered positive. Cross-reactive clonotypes were defined as significantly expanded in both SARS-CoV-2 spike wells and at least one common cold coronavirus spike condition. Similarity between CDR3 sequences was evaluated in R version 3.6.1 using Levenshtein distances (stringdist) and unrooted phylogenetic trees (ape). The public reads were run again by TCRdb, first through fastp at Q25 and then through MiXCR, and only productive beta chains were kept. Each CDR3 protein gets just one entry, which takes the most common genes and DNA from the rows behind it. The V and J calls were determined by TCRdb, not by the authors. For this sample there are roughly 16,000 distinct CDR3 sequences; about 45% appear just once. Around 6.6% of the sample rests with the top ten.

The treatment or condition label, read with the paper, signifies: roughly nine-day PBMC culture with coronavirus spike peptide pools or control peptides (ViraFEST assay). The ViraFEST assay was used in the study, in which antigen-specific T cells were expanded with peptide pools and expanded clonotypes were subsequently identified by TCR sequencing. Positive SARS-CoV-2 PCR tests in the convalescent patients dated from March to December 2020, before Alpha, Beta and Delta variants emerged in the United States. PBMCs were cultured at roughly 2 million per well in IMDM supplemented with roughly 5% human AB serum and about 10 IU/ml IL-2, with around 10 ug/ml peptide pools added. Half of the culture medium was replaced with fresh IL-2-containing medium on days 3 and 7. CD4+ T cells were isolated after about nine days of culture through negative selection using the EasySep CD4+ T cell isolation kit. PBMCs were separated from whole blood using Ficoll-Paque Plus gradient centrifugation and then either used fresh or cryopreserved at -140C. Triplicate wells were generally used for each culture condition.

What the authors observed across the whole study: Only a relatively small number of convalescent patients were included in the study, and early timepoints following natural infection were not analyzed. In convalescent patients, a median around 86% of post-vaccine SARS-CoV-2-reactive clones were detected only after vaccination, and vaccine-specific priming was suggested by this finding. An increase in the median number of SARS-CoV-2-reactive clonotypes from approximately 20 after infection to 35 to 40 after vaccination was observed, but the change was not found to be significant. Of the vaccine-specific clones in convalescent patients, 304 of 307, or nearly all, reacted only to SARS-CoV-2 spike and did not cross-react with common cold coronaviruses.

Based on the germline V gene, the CDR1 and CDR2 sequences are MGHRA and YSYEKL. V loses 0 bases of germline sequence and J loses 4 bases, and the interval between the two ends is 12 bases. From its cysteine to its phenylalanine, the CDR3 spans 15 amino acids. The sequence is cut down to CDR3 DNA, 45 bases in frame from base 1. The receptor was isolated from a human donor who had recovered from COVID-19. The chain is made from TRBV4-1 and TRBJ2-5, and TRBD1 may be the D gene, going by 6 matching bases. The specimen was CD4+ T cells from blood, cultured in vitro, collected after SARS-CoV-2 vaccination. Read as DNA, the sequence is TGCGCCAGCAGCCAAGACGAGGGGGTTGCAGAGACCCAGTACTTC. It translates to CASSQDEGVAETQYF.